This T cell receptor beta chain derives from a study of CD8 T cells in Susac syndrome. Germline CDR1 is MNHEY and CDR2 is SVGAGI. The CDR3 covers 15 residues. V was clipped by 3 bases and J by 2 bases; unmatched bases: 6. RNA amounts of about 0.5 to 1 ug underwent reverse transcription with random hexamers. Each CDR3 protein is one row after TCRdb ran MiXCR on the immunoSEQ multiplex PCR reads. The sample lists roughly 140,000 distinct CDR3 sequences, around 95% occurring once. V is TRBV6-5 and J is TRBJ2-5, with 7 bases identical to TRBD1. The origin of this receptor is a human donor with multiple sclerosis. Source material: CD8+ T cells from PBMCs. Here the CDR3 reads CASSYSGTAQETQYF. CDR3 nucleotides: TGTGCCAGCAGTTATTCCGGGACAGCACAAGAGACCCAGTACTTC.